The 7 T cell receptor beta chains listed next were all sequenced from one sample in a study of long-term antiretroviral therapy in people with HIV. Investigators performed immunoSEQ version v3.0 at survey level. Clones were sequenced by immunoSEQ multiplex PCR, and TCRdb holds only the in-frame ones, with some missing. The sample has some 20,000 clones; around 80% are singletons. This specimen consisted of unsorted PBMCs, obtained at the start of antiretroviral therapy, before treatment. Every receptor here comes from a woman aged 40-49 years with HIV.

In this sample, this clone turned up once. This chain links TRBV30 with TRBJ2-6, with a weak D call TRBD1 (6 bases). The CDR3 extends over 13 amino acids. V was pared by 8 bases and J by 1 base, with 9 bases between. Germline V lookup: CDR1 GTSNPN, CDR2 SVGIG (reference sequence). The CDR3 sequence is CARQVSGANVLTF. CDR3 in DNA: TGTGCCCGACAGGTGTCTGGGGCCAACGTCCTGACTTTC.

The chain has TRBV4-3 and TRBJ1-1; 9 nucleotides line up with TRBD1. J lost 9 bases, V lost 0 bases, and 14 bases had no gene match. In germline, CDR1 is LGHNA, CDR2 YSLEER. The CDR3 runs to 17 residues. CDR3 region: CASSQEPRRDRAFQAFF. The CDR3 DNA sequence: TGCGCCAGCAGCCAAGAGCCCAGACGGGACAGGGCCTTCCAAGCTTTCTTT.

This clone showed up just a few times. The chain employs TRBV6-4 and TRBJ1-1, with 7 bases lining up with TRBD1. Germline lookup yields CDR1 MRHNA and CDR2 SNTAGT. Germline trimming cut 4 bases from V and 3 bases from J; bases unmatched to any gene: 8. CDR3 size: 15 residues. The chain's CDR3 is CASSATGKEDTEAFF. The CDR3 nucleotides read TGTGCCAGCAGTGCGACAGGGAAAGAAGACACTGAAGCTTTCTTT.

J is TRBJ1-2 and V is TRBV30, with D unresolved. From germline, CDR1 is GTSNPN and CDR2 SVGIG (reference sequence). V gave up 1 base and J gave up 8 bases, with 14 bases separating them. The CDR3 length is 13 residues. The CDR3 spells CAWSGTRPAGYTF. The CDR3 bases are TGTGCCTGGAGTGGGACGCGACCGGCGGGCTACACCTTC.

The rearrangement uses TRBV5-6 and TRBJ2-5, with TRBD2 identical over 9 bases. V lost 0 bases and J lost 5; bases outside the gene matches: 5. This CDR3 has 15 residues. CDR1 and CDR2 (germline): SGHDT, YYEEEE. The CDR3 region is CASSLGRGGTETQYF. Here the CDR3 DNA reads TGTGCCAGCAGCTTGGGGCGGGGGGGCACGGAGACCCAGTACTTC.

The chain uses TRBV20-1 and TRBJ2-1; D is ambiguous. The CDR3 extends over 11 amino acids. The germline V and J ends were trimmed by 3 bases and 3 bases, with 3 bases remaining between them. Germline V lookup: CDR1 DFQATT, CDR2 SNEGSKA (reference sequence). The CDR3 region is CSARDYNEQFF. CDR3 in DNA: TGCAGTGCTAGGGACTACAATGAGCAGTTCTTC.

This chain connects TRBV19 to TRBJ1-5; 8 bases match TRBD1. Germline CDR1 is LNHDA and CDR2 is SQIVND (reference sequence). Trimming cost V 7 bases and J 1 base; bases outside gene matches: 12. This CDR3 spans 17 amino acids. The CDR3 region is CASKGRGPYYSNQPQHF. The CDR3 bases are TGTGCCAGTAAAGGCAGGGGGCCGTATTACAGCAATCAGCCCCAGCATTTT.